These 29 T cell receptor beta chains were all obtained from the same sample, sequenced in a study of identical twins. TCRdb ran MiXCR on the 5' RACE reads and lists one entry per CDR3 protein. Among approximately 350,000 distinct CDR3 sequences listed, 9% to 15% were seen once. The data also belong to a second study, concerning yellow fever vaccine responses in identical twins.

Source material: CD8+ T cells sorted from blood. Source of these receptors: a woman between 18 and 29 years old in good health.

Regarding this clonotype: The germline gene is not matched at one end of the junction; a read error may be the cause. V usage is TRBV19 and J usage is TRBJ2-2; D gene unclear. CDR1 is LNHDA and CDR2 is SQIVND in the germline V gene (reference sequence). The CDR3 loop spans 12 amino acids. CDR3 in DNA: TGTGCCAGTAGTATGAACGCCGGGGAGCTGTTTTTT. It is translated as CASSMNAGELFF.

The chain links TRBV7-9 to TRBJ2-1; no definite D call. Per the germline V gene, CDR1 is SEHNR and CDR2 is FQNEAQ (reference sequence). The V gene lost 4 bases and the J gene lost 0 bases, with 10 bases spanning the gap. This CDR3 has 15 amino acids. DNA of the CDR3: TGTGCCAGCAGCTCCCCATCTGGCTCCTACAATGAGCAGTTCTTC. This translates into CASSSPSGSYNEQFF.

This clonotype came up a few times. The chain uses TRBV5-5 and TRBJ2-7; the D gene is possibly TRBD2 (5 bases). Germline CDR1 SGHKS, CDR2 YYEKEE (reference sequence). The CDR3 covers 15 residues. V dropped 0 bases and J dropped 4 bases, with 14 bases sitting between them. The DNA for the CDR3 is TGTGCCAGCAGCTTGGGAGGGTCCCCGAGGTACGAGCAGTACTTC. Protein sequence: CASSLGGSPRYEQYF.

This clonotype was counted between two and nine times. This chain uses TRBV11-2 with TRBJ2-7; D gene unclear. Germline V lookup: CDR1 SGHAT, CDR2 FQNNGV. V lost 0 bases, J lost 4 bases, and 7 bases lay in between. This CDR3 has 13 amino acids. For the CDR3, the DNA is TGTGCCAGCAGCTTAGAGGTAGGATACGAGCAGTACTTC. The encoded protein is CASSLEVGYEQYF. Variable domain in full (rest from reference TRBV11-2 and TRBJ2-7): EAGVAQSPRYKIIEKRQSVAFWCNPISGHATLYWYQQILGQGPKLLIQFQNNGVVDDSQLPKDRFSAERLKGVDSTLKIQPAKLEDSAVYLCASSLEVGYEQYFGPGTRLTVT.

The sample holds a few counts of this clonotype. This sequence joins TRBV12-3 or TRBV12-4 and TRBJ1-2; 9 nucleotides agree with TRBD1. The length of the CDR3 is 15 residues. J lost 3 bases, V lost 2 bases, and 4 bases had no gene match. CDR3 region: CASSLLGQGDYGYTF. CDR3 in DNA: TGTGCCAGCAGTTTATTGGGACAGGGCGACTATGGCTACACCTTC.

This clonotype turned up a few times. CDR3 sequence: CASSLMGGNTGELFF. The CDR3 DNA reads TGCGCCAGCAGCTTGATGGGGGGTAACACCGGGGAGCTGTTTTTT. The chain links TRBV5-1 to TRBJ2-2; TRBD2 might be the D (6 bases). V was clipped by 1 base and J by 2 bases, with 9 bases between them. CDR1 is SGHRS and CDR2 is YFSETQ in the germline V gene. CDR3 size: 15 residues.

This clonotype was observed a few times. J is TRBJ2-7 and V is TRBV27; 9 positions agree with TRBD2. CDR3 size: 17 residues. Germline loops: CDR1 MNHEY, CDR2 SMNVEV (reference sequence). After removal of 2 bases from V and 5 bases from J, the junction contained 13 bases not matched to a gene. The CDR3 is CASSLLTPGLASHEQYF. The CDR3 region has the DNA TGTGCCAGCAGTTTACTAACCCCAGGACTAGCGTCCCACGAGCAGTACTTC.

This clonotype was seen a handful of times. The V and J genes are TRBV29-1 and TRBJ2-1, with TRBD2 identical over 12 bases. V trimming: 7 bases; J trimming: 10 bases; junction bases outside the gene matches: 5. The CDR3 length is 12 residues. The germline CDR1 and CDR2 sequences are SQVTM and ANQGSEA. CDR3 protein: CSAAGLAGEQFF. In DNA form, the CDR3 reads TGCAGCGCCGCCGGACTAGCGGGAGAGCAGTTCTTC.

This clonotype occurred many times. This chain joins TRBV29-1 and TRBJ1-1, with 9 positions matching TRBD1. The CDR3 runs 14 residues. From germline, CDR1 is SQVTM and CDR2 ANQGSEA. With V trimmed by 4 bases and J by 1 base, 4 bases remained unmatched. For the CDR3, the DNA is TGCAGCGTTGGGGGGACAGGGAAGAACACTGAAGCTTTCTTT. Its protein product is CSVGGTGKNTEAFF.

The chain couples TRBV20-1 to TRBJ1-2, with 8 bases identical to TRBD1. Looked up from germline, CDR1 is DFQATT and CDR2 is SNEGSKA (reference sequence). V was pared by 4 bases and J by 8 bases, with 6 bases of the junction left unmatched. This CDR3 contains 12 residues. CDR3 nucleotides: TGCAGTGCTATTGACAGGGGAGACGGCTACACCTTC. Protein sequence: CSAIDRGDGYTF.

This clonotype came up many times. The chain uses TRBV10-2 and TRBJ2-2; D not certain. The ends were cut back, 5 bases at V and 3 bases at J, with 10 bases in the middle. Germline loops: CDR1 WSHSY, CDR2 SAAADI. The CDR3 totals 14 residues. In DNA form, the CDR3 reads TGCGCCAGCAGTTCAATGAGCGACACCGGGGAGCTGTTTTTT. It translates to CASSSMSDTGELFF.

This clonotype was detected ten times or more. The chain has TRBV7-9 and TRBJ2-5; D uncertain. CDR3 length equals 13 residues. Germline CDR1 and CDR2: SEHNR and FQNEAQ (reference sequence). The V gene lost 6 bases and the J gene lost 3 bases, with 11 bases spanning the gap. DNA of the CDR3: TGTGCCAGCAGTTCCTGGTGGGAAGAGACCCAGTACTTC. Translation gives CASSSWWEETQYF.

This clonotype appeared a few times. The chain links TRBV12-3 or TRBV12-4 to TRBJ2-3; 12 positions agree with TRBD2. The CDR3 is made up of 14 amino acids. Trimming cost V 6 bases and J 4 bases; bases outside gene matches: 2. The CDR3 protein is CASRTSGSADTQYF. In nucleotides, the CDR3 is TGTGCCAGCAGGACTAGCGGGAGTGCAGATACGCAGTATTTT.

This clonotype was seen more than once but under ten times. The chain's CDR3 is CASSQWGAGQETQYF. In DNA, the CDR3 is TGCGCCAGCAGCCAATGGGGGGCAGGGCAAGAGACCCAGTACTTC. The chain is built from TRBV4-1 and TRBJ2-5, with D possibly called TRBD1 or TRBD2 (6 bases each). V was cut by 2 bases and J by 2 bases, with 12 bases left in between. Germline CDR1 MGHRA, CDR2 YSYEKL. The CDR3 is 15 amino acids.

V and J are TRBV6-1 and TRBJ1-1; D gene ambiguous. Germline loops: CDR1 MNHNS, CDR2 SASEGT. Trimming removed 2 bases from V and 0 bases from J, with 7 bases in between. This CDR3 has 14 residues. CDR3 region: CASSEWAVNTEAFF. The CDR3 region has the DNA TGTGCCAGCAGTGAATGGGCGGTGAACACTGAAGCTTTCTTT.

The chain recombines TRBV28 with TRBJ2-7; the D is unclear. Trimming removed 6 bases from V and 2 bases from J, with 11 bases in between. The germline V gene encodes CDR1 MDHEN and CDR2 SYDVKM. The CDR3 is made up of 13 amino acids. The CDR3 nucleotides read TGTGCCAGCAGACTCAACCGAGCCTACGAGCAGTACTTC. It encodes CASRLNRAYEQYF.

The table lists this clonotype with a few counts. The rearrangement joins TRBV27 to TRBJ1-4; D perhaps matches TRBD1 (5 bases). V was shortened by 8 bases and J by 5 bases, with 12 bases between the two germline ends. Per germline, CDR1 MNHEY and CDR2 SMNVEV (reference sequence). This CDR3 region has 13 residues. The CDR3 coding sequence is TGTGCCAGCCGCGGAGGGGTGAATGAAAAACTGTTTTTT. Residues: CASRGGVNEKLFF.

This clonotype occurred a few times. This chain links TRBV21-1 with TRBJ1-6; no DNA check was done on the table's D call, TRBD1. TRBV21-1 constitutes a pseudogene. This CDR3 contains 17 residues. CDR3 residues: CASSKEPGHYYNSPLHF. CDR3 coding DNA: TGTGCCAGCAGCAAAGAGCCCGGACATTATTATAATTCACCCCTCCACTTT.

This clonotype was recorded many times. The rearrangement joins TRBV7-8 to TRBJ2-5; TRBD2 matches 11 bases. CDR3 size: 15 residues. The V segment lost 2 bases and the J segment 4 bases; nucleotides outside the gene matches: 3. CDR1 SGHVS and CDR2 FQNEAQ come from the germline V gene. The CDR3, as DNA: TGTGCCAGCAGCTTAACTAGCGGGAGAGGAGAGACCCAGTACTTC. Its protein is CASSLTSGRGETQYF.

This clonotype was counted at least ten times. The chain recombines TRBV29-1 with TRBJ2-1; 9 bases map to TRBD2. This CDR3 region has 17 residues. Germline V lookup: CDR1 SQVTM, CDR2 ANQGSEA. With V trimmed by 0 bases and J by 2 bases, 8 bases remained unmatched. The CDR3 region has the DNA TGCAGCGTTGAAGATCTTACGGGACTAGCTGCCTACAATGAGCAGTTCTTC. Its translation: CSVEDLTGLAAYNEQFF.

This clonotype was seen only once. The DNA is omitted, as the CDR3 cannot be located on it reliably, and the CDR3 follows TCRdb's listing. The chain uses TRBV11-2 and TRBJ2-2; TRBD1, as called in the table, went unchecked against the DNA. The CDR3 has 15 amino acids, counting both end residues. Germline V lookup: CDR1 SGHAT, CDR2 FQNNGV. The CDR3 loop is CASSSRDRGPGSCFF.

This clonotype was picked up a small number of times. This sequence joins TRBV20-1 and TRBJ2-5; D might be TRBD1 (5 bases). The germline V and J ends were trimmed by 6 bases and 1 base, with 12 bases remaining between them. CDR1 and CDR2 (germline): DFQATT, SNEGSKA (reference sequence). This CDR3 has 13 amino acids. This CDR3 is CSAQDRPQETQYF. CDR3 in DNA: TGCAGTGCGCAAGACAGACCCCAAGAGACCCAGTACTTC.

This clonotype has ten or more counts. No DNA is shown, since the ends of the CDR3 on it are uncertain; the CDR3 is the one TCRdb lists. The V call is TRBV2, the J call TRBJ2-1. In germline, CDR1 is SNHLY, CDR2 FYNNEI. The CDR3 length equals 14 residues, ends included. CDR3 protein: CASSSSPSYNEQFF.

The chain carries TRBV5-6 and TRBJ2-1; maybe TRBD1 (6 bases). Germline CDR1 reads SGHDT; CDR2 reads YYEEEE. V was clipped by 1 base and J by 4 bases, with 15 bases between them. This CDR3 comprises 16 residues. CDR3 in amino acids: CASSLRGNLIYNEQFF. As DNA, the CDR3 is TGTGCCAGCAGCTTGAGGGGGAACTTAATTTACAATGAGCAGTTCTTC. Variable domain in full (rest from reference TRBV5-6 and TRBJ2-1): DAGVTQSPTHLIKTRGQQVTLRCSPKSGHDTVSWYQQALGQGPQFIFQYYEEEERQRGNFPDRFSGHQFPNYSSELNVNALLLGDSALYLCASSLRGNLIYNEQFFGPGTRLTVL.

The CDR3 reads CSASQMPVEQFF. For the CDR3, the DNA is TGCAGTGCTAGTCAGATGCCAGTTGAGCAGTTCTTC. This chain joins TRBV20-1 and TRBJ2-1; D is uncertain. CDR1 is DFQATT and CDR2 is SNEGSKA in the germline V gene (reference sequence). V lost 3 bases, J lost 9 bases, and 12 bases lay in between. The CDR3 runs 12 residues.

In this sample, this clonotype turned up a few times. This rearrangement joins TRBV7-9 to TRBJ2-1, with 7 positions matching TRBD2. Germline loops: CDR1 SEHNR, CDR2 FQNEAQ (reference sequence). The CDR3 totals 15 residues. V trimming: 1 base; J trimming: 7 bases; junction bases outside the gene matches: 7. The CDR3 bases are TGTGCCAGCAGCTTAGTGGCGGGAGCGGTAAATGAGCAGTTCTTC. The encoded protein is CASSLVAGAVNEQFF.

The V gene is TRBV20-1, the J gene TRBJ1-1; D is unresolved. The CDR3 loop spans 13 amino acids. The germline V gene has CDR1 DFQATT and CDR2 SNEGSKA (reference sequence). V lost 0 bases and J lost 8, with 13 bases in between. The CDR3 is CSARDPQGREAFF. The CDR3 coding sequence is TGCAGTGCTAGAGATCCACAAGGTAGGGAAGCTTTCTTT.

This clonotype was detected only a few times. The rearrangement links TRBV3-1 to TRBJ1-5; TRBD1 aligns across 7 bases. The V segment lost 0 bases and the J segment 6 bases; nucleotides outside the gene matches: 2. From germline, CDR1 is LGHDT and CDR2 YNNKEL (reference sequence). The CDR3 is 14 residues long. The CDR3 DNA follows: TGTGCCAGCAGCCAAGACCCAGGGGGTCAGCCCCAGCATTTT. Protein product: CASSQDPGGQPQHF.

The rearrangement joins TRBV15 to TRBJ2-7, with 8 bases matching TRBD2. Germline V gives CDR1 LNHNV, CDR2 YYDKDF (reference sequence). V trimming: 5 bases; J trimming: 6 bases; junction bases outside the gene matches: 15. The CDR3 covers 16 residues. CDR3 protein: CATSGPVPSGSSEQYF. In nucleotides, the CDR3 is TGTGCCACCAGCGGACCGGTCCCAAGCGGGAGCTCCGAGCAGTACTTC.